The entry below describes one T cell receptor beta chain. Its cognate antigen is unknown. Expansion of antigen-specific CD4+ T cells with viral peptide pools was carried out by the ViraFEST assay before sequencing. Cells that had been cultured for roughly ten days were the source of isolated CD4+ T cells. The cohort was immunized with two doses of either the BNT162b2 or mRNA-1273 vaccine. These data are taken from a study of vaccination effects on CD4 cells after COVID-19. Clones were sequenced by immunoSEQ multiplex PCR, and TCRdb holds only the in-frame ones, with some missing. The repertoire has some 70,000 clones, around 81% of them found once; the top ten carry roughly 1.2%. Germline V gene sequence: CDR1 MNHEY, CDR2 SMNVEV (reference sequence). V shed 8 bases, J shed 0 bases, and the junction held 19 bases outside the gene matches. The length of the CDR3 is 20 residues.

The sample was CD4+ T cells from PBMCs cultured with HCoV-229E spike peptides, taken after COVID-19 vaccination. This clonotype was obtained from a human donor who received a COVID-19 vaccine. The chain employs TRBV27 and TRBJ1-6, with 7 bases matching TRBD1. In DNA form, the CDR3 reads TGTGCCAGCCGTCCGTTCAAGCTCACAGGGGATAGCTCCTATAATTCACCCCTCCACTTT. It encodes CASRPFKLTGDSSYNSPLHF.